The source of this T cell receptor (beta chain) is a study of shared clonotypes between healthy human individuals. Original analysis: As immunoSEQ supplied junction-only sequences (without quality scores), filtering differed. This table comes from immunoSEQ multiplex PCR, and its TCRdb copy is limited to in-frame clones, with some not included. V, J and clone size are those of that table, while D and trimming were read from the DNA. Of 950,000 to 1,300,000 clones in the sample, 65% to 75% were seen once. CDR1 and CDR2 from the germline V gene are SGHAT and FQNNGV. Trimming removed 3 bases from V and 5 bases from J; junction bases left unmatched: 6. The CDR3 covers 14 residues.

Specimen: memory CD4+ T cells sorted from blood. Subset of the sample: CD45RA-negative fraction. The rearrangement joins TRBV11-2 to TRBJ2-7; 8 bases agree with TRBD2. The TCR comes from a man between 18 and 35 years old in good health. In nucleotides, the CDR3 is TGTGCCAGCAGCTTTGCGGGAGGTACCAACGAGCAGTACTTC. Translating gives CASSFAGGTNEQYF.